The 11 T cell receptor beta chains given below trace back to one sample, sequenced in a study of T-cell reconstitution after alpha-beta-depleted transplantation in children. Construction of the TCRbeta library involved unique molecular identifiers. TCRdb recomputed calls from the PCR reads with MiXCR, one row per CDR3 protein. Of some 400,000 distinct CDR3 sequences listed, around 20% are singletons. Sequencing used PBMCs from the stem cell graft donor, obtained from the stem cell graft. The origin of the receptors is a human donor who donated a stem cell graft to a child with acute myeloid leukemia.

This clonotype was seen many times. The V and J genes are TRBV5-1 and TRBJ2-1, with TRBD1 matching 11 bases. Germline lookup yields CDR1 SGHRS and CDR2 YFSETQ. CDR3 length: 15 amino acids. Trimming cost V 0 bases and J 8 bases; bases outside gene matches: 4. CDR3 in DNA: TGCGCCAGCAGCTTGGGGACAGGGGGCGTGGATGAGCAGTTCTTC. Its protein product is CASSLGTGGVDEQFF.

The genes are TRBV15 and TRBJ2-2, with 8 positions matching TRBD2. This CDR3 spans 17 amino acids. The germline V gene encodes CDR1 LNHNV and CDR2 YYDKDF (reference sequence). The ends lost 0 bases at V and 7 bases at J; junction bases unmatched: 10. The CDR3 DNA is TGTGCCACCAGCAGAGATTTGTCGGGAGGGCCTGGCGGGGAGCTGTTTTTT. It specifies CATSRDLSGGPGGELFF.

The V call is TRBV7-8, the J call TRBJ1-5, with 7 bases identical to TRBD1. Germline lookup yields CDR1 SGHVS and CDR2 FQNEAQ. This CDR3 is 15 amino acids long. Trimming removed 5 bases from V and 4 bases from J; junction bases left unmatched: 8. The CDR3 protein is CASSIGTAGNQPQHF. The CDR3, as DNA: TGTGCCAGCAGCATCGGGACAGCAGGAAATCAGCCCCAGCATTTT.

This clonotype has just a few counts. The chain carries TRBV20-1 and TRBJ2-7; TRBD2 might be the D (5 bases). CDR1 and CDR2 (germline): DFQATT, SNEGSKA (reference sequence). V lost 3 bases to trimming and J lost 2 bases, with 17 bases between them. The CDR3 contains 15 residues. CDR3 in amino acids: CSARAYGRETYEQYF. The CDR3 DNA is TGCAGTGCTAGGGCCTACGGTAGGGAGACCTACGAGCAGTACTTC.

The chain uses TRBV20-1 and TRBJ2-7; TRBD2 matches at 10 bases. V lost 6 bases, J lost 0 bases, and 8 bases stayed unmatched. This CDR3 contains 15 residues. Germline values: CDR1 DFQATT, CDR2 SNEGSKA (reference sequence). In DNA form, the CDR3 reads TGCAGTGCGCCTGGTAGCGGGAGGACCTCCTACGAGCAGTACTTC. This codes for CSAPGSGRTSYEQYF.

This clonotype occurred a few times. The V and J genes are TRBV5-1 and TRBJ2-7; no clear D. Germline V CDR1 and CDR2: SGHRS, YFSETQ. Trimming cost V 0 bases and J 0 bases, with 10 bases left between them. The CDR3 spans 15 residues. CDR3 DNA: TGCGCCAGCAGCTTGGGCTACTCGAGCTCCTACGAGCAGTACTTC. Protein product: CASSLGYSSSYEQYF.

In its sample, this clonotype was seen a few times. The gene calls are TRBV29-1 and TRBJ2-1; D remains ambiguous. Germline V gene data show CDR1 as SQVTM and CDR2 as ANQGSEA. The CDR3 has 13 residues. The V end lost 7 bases, the J end lost 0 bases, and 10 bases lay between the germline ends. Here the CDR3 DNA reads TGCAGCGCCGGCCGCTTCTCCTACAATGAGCAGTTCTTC. It translates to CSAGRFSYNEQFF.

The chain combines TRBV12-3 or TRBV12-4 with TRBJ2-3; D remains unclear. Trimming took off 1 base at V and 6 bases at J, with 8 bases between the two ends. The CDR3 consists of 13 residues. CDR3 loop: CASSLVGWDTQYF. The DNA for the CDR3 is TGTGCCAGCAGTTTAGTCGGGTGGGATACGCAGTATTTT.

The chain is built from TRBV29-1 and TRBJ2-3; 12 bases agree with TRBD2. Germline CDR1 and CDR2: SQVTM and ANQGSEA. This CDR3 is 18 amino acids long. The V gene end was trimmed by 3 bases and the J gene end by 4 bases; junction bases not matched to a gene: 14. CDR3 bases: TGCAGCGTTGACGCGGCTAGCGGGAGGGCCGGGCCCCCAGATACGCAGTATTTT. As protein: CSVDAASGRAGPPDTQYF.

In this sample, this clonotype turned up many times. The V and J genes are TRBV12-5 and TRBJ2-5; 8 bases are shared with TRBD2. Losses at the gene ends were 0 bases for V and 2 bases for J; bases not matched to a gene: 8. This CDR3 has 17 amino acids. Germline V gene data show CDR1 as LGHNT and CDR2 as FRNRAP. The DNA for the CDR3 is TGTGCTAGTGGTTTGGTACTTGGTAGCGGGACACAAGAGACCCAGTACTTC. Translation: CASGLVLGSGTQETQYF.

This clonotype was found many times. V is TRBV20-1 and J is TRBJ2-1; 9 nucleotides align to TRBD1. V shed 6 bases and J 3 bases; nucleotides not matched to a gene: 6. This CDR3 region has 14 residues. From germline, CDR1 is DFQATT and CDR2 SNEGSKA (reference sequence). CDR3 residues: CSAVTGGSYNEQFF. CDR3 nucleotides: TGCAGTGCCGTAACAGGGGGCAGCTACAATGAGCAGTTCTTC.